These 9 T cell receptor beta chains were all obtained from the same sample, sequenced in a study of blood T cell repertoires in COVID-19. Data came from immunoSEQ multiplex PCR; TCRdb stores just in-frame clones and leaves some out. The sample holds 26,000 or so clones, approximately 72% seen once. The specimen was peripheral blood. The receptors stem from a man between 60 and 70 years old with active or convalescent COVID-19.

V is TRBV10-3 and J is TRBJ2-5, with TRBD1 matching over 7 bases. Germline CDR1 and CDR2: ENHRY and SYGVKD. V shed 6 bases, J shed 9 bases, and the junction held 7 bases outside the gene matches. This CDR3 comprises 12 residues. CDR3 DNA sequence: TGTGCCATCAGGGTACCACAGGGGTCCCAGTACTTC. This codes for CAIRVPQGSQYF.

As DNA, the CDR3 is TGTGCCAGCAGCGCCAGGCCCAAGGGGTCCTACAATGAGCAGTTCTTC. Encoded protein: CASSARPKGSYNEQFF. The V and J genes are TRBV7-2 and TRBJ2-1, with a possible D match to TRBD1 (5 bases). Germline CDR1 SGHTA, CDR2 FQGNSA. The CDR3 length is 16 residues. The germline V and J ends were trimmed by 5 bases and 1 base, with 15 bases remaining between them.

This sequence joins TRBV7-2 and TRBJ2-1; 10 bases map to TRBD1. CDR3 length: 16 residues. The J segment lost 7 bases and the V segment lost 4 bases, leaving 10 bases of the junction unmatched. Germline CDR1 SGHTA, CDR2 FQGNSA. The CDR3 DNA follows: TGTGCCAGCAGCTCGCGGCGGGGACAGGGGCTGAATGAGCAGTTCTTC. Translating gives CASSSRRGQGLNEQFF.

J is TRBJ2-1 and V is TRBV19; 12 positions match TRBD2. Trimming removed 6 bases from V and 12 bases from J; junction bases left unmatched: 9. Germline CDR1 LNHDA, CDR2 SQIVND (reference sequence). This CDR3 is built from 14 residues. CDR3 bases: TGTGCCAGTAGGGGACTAGCGGGCGAGACCGGGCAGTTCTTC. It codes for CASRGLAGETGQFF. The full variable domain, rest sourced from reference TRBV19 and TRBJ2-1, is DGGITQSPKYLFRKEGQNVTLSCEQNLNHDAMYWYRQDPGQGLRLIYYSQIVNDFQKGDIAEGYSVSREKKESFPLTVTSAQKNPTAFYLCASRGLAGETGQFFGPGTRLTVL.

This chain uses TRBV14 with TRBJ2-7; TRBD1 matches 8 bases. Per the germline V gene, CDR1 is SGHDN and CDR2 is FVKESK. V lost 2 bases, J lost 6 bases, and 9 bases stayed unmatched. The CDR3 covers 15 residues. The DNA of the CDR3 is TGTGCCAGCAGCCAATCAAGGACAGGGTACGCCGAGCAGTACTTC. Residues: CASSQSRTGYAEQYF.

With respect to this clone: The sample carries other DNA sequences with the same CDR3. This chain joins TRBV5-1 and TRBJ2-7; D call uncertain. V was clipped by 4 bases and J by 7 bases, with 15 bases between them. The germline gives CDR1 SGHRS, CDR2 YFSETQ. This CDR3 contains 13 residues. The CDR3 reads CASSLDSFYEQYF. CDR3 DNA: TGCGCCAGCAGCCTCGACTCATTCTATGAGCAGTACTTC.

The chain is built from TRBV5-4 and TRBJ2-3; D uncertain. This CDR3 contains 12 residues. The V and J ends lost 4 bases and 4 bases respectively, with 7 bases between them. Germline V gene lookup returns CDR1 SGHNT and CDR2 YYREEE (reference sequence). The DNA of the CDR3 is TGTGCCAGCAGCCGGTCCTCAGATACGCAGTATTTT. Translated, it gives CASSRSSDTQYF.

The CDR3 spells CASSQETGGHHYTF. DNA for the CDR3: TGTGCCAGCAGCCAAGAGACAGGGGGACATCACTACACCTTC. The chain uses TRBV14 and TRBJ1-2; the match to TRBD1 covers 9 bases. The CDR3 contains 14 residues. CDR1 is SGHDN and CDR2 is FVKESK in the germline V gene. V was clipped by 0 bases and J by 10 bases; unmatched bases: 6. The full variable domain, in which reference TRBV14 and TRBJ1-2 provide the parts outside the CDR3, is EAGVTQFPSHSVIEKGQTVTLRCDPISGHDNLYWYRRVMGKEIKFLLHFVKESKQDESGMPNNRFLAERTGGTYSTLKVQPAELEDSGVYFCASSQETGGHHYTFGSGTRLTVV.

In its sample, this clone was seen a few times. This rearrangement joins TRBV5-1 to TRBJ2-1, with D perhaps matching TRBD2 (6 bases). Germline V lookup: CDR1 SGHRS, CDR2 YFSETQ. This CDR3 comprises 15 residues. V shed 3 bases and J shed 6 bases, with 16 bases lying between them. CDR3 DNA sequence: TGCGCCAGCAGCTCCGCGGGGTACGGCGCCAATGAGCAGTTCTTC. Its protein is CASSSAGYGANEQFF.